This T cell receptor (beta chain) emerged from a study of technical replicates of blood from a handful of donors. Germline CDR1 reads SNHLY; CDR2 reads FYNNEI. The CDR3 contains 15 residues. With 6 bases removed from V and 0 bases from J, the gap between germline ends came to 15 bases. TCRdb's table, derived via immunoSEQ multiplex PCR, lists solely in-frame clones and lacks some. The sample has roughly 79,000 clones; roughly 93% are singletons. V and J are TRBV2 and TRBJ2-7; a weak D match, TRBD1 (5 bases). This TCR was sampled from a human donor in good health. Sequencing input: T cells isolated from PBMCs. In DNA, the CDR3 is TGTGCCAGCAGCGACTCAACAGGTCTCTCCTACGAGCAGTACTTC. It is translated as CASSDSTGLSYEQYF.